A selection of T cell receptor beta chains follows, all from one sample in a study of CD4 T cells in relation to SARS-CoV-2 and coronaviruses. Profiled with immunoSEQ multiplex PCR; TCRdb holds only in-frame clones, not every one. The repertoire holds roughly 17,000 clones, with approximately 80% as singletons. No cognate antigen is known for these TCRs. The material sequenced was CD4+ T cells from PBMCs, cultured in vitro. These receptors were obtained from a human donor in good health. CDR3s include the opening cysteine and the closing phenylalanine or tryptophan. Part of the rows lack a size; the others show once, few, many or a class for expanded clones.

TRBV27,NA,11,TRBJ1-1,CASKPDTEAFF
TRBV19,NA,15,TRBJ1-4,CASSIVGGADEKLFF
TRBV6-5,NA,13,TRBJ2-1,CASNPTSGNEQFF
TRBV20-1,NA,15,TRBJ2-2,CSASYSARSTGELFF
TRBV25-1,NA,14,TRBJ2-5,CASSESGRQETQYF
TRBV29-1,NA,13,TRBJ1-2,CSVGQGYDYGYTF
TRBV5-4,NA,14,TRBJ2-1,CASSSQGSYNEQFF
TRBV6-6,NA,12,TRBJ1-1,CASSWVRTEAFF
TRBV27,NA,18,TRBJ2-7,CASSFARTRLAGSYEQYF
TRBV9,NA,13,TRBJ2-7,CASNRGESYEQYF
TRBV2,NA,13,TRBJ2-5,CASSGDSRETQYF
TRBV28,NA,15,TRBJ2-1,CASSPSSGSYNEQFF
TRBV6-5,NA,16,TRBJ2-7,CASSYSRQPSSYEQYF
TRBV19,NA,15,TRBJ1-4,CASSPGQGTNEKLFF
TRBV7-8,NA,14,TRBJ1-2,CASRGTAINYGYTF
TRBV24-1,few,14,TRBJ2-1,CATSDWAGGYEQFF
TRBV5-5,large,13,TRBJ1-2,CASSPDGAYGYTF
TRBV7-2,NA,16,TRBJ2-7,CASSLTGTQTAYEQYF
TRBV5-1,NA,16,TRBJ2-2,CASSYGSRTVLRELFF
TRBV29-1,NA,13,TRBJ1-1,CSVQGASGTEAFF
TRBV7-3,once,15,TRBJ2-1,CASSPGTSGYNEQFF
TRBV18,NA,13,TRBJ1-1,CASSPLVNTEAFF
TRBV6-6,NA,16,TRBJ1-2,CASSYWDRGVLEGYTF
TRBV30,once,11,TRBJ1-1,CAWSVSTEAFF
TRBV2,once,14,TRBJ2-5,CASTAGGYQETQYF
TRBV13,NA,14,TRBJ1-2,CASSKRDRGHGYTF
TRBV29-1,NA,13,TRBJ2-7,CGIIAGGTYEQYF
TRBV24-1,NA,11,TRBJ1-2,CATSRGDGYTF
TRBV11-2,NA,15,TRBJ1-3,CASSLRAVSGNTIYF
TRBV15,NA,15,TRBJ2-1,CATSRRTDVVDEQFF
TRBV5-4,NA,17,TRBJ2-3,CASSSPGLAAAGDTQYF
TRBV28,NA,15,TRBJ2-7,CASSSLQGLSYEQYF
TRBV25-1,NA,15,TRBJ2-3,CASSERLGGGDTQYF
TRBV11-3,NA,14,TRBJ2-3,CASSPSTYTDTQYF
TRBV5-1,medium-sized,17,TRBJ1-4,CASSLRRGEGTNEKLFF
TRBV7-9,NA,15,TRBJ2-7,CASSGRSQGLHEQYF
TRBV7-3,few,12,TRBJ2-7,CASSPDRIEQYF
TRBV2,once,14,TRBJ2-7,CASIPGQGFYEQYF
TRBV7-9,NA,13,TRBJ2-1,CASSLNRYNEQFF
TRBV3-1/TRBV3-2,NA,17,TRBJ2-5,CASSPRGSGRALETQYF
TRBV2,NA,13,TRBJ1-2,CASRGAGVYGYTF
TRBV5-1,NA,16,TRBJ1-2,CASSLQSSQSTYGYTF
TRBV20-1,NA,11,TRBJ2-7,CSAAAGYEQYF
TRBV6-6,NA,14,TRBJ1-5,CASSYPGSGQPQHF
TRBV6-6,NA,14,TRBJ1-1,CASRSGGPNTEAFF
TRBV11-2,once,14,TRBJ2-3,CASSAMLSADTQYF
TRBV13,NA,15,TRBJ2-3,CASSLVRGTGDTQYF